This TCR beta chain stems from a study of cytomegalovirus exposure and HLA in healthy donors. Notes on the study in general: With DRB1 most and HLA-C fewest, TCR association rates differed between HLA loci in a later analysis. The study recorded 150 to 200 TCR beta chains that were cytomegalovirus-associated.

Worth noting for this clone: Its matching antigen is unknown.

Researchers ran the PCR with 60 Vbeta and 13 Jbeta primers. Sequencing was performed with immunoSEQ multiplex PCR; in TCRdb, only in-frame clones are kept and a portion is missing. The repertoire holds 200,000 or so clones, around 85% seen once, with about 5.7% in the top ten. Germline V lookup: CDR1 SGHTA, CDR2 FQGNSA. V was clipped by 7 bases and J by 8 bases, with 19 bases between them. CDR3 length: 14 amino acids. This receptor was obtained from a middle-aged man in good health and CMV-seropositive. This sequence joins TRBV7-2 and TRBJ2-3, with no clear D. What was sequenced was PBMCs. CDR3 nucleotides: TGTGCCAGCACCCCTCGAGGCCTGACTTCTACGCAGTATTTT. Translated, it gives CASTPRGLTSTQYF.